These 14 T cell receptor beta chains share one sample of origin, sequenced in a study of cytomegalovirus exposure and HLA in healthy donors. The PCR was carried out with 60 Vbeta primers and 13 Jbeta primers. Sequencing was performed with immunoSEQ multiplex PCR; in TCRdb, only in-frame clones are kept and a portion is missing. The data show some 120,000 clones, with 70% to 80% seen just once and almost 3% held by the top ten. The material sequenced was PBMCs. These receptor sequences come from a young woman in good health and CMV-seropositive.

This chain connects TRBV6-4 to TRBJ1-1; no clear D. The CDR3 extends over 13 amino acids. V dropped 4 bases and J dropped 6 bases, with 12 bases sitting between them. Germline CDR1 reads MRHNA; CDR2 reads SNTAGT. The CDR3 region is CASSAVGVAEAFF. DNA for the CDR3: TGTGCCAGCAGTGCGGTCGGGGTTGCTGAAGCTTTCTTT.

The V gene is TRBV6-5, the J gene TRBJ2-7, with D perhaps matching TRBD1 (6 bases). Trimming took off 2 bases at V and 6 bases at J, with 11 bases between the two ends. Germline CDR1 is MNHEY and CDR2 is SVGAGI. The CDR3 is made up of 13 amino acids. CDR3 sequence (DNA): TGTGCCAGCAGTTACGGGACAAGAACCGAGCAGTACTTC. Protein: CASSYGTRTEQYF.

V gene TRBV27 combines with J gene TRBJ2-7; 11 nucleotides match TRBD2. In germline, CDR1 is MNHEY, CDR2 SMNVEV (reference sequence). The CDR3 runs to 16 residues. Losses at the gene ends were 2 bases for V and 4 bases for J; bases not matched to a gene: 7. The CDR3 reads CASSLKLAGEGYEQYF. The CDR3 DNA reads TGTGCCAGCAGTTTAAAACTAGCGGGAGAAGGTTACGAGCAGTACTTC.

This chain links TRBV10-2 with TRBJ2-4, with 11 nucleotides matching TRBD2. The CDR3 extends over 16 amino acids. The germline V gene has CDR1 WSHSY and CDR2 SAAADI. J was trimmed by 3 bases and V by 3 bases; bases with no gene match: 4. The CDR3 region is CASSELAGVVKNIQYF. The CDR3 nucleotides are TGCGCCAGCAGTGAACTAGCGGGAGTCGTCAAAAACATTCAGTACTTC.

The gene calls are TRBV5-1 and TRBJ2-5; D not certain. The V gene lost 4 bases and the J gene lost 5 bases, with 12 bases spanning the gap. The CDR3 extends over 13 amino acids. Germline V lookup: CDR1 SGHRS, CDR2 YFSETQ. CDR3 region: CASSDSPSETQYF. CDR3 sequence (DNA): TGCGCCAGCAGCGACTCCCCCAGTGAGACCCAGTACTTC.

The table lists this clone with a few counts. This chain connects TRBV6-6 to TRBJ1-4, with no clear D. The V gene lost 6 bases and the J gene lost 3 bases, with 11 bases spanning the gap. The length of the CDR3 is 14 residues. Germline V gives CDR1 MNHNY, CDR2 SVGAGI (reference sequence). CDR3 DNA sequence: TGTGCCAGCAGGCAACAGCTATCTAATGAAAAACTGTTTTTT. Translating gives CASRQQLSNEKLFF.

The chain recombines TRBV7-2 with TRBJ1-1; D may be TRBD1 (5 bases). With 2 bases removed from V and 1 base from J, the gap between germline ends came to 8 bases. Germline CDR1 SGHTA, CDR2 FQGNSA. This CDR3 has 14 amino acids. CDR3 coding DNA: TGTGCCAGCAGCTTATTGGGGGGGAACACTGAAGCTTTCTTT. This encodes CASSLLGGNTEAFF.

The genes are TRBV5-4 and TRBJ1-1; 9 bases map to TRBD1. The germline V gene has CDR1 SGHNT and CDR2 YYREEE (reference sequence). Unmatched junction bases numbered 12, after V lost 4 bases and J lost 5 bases. The CDR3 spans 16 residues. CDR3 region: CASSLNRGRVGTEAFF. The CDR3 coding sequence is TGTGCCAGCAGCCTAAACAGGGGGCGCGTGGGGACTGAAGCTTTCTTT.

For the CDR3, the DNA is TGTGCCAGCAGTTTGAGGGGGCTCACTGAAGCTTTCTTT. Translating gives CASSLRGLTEAFF. This rearrangement joins TRBV6-1 to TRBJ1-1; 7 bases fit TRBD1. CDR3 length: 13 amino acids. Looked up from germline, CDR1 is MNHNS and CDR2 is SASEGT. V shed 5 bases, J shed 4 bases, and the junction held 4 bases outside the gene matches.

Only one count was recorded for this clone. J is TRBJ1-2 and V is TRBV5-4; TRBD1 aligns across 7 bases. This CDR3 is built from 15 residues. Trimming removed 1 base from V and 4 bases from J; junction bases left unmatched: 7. Germline lookup yields CDR1 SGHNT and CDR2 YYREEE (reference sequence). The CDR3 region is CASSLRQGVTYGYTF. The CDR3 nucleotides are TGTGCCAGCAGCTTGCGACAGGGAGTTACCTATGGCTACACCTTC.

J is TRBJ1-2 and V is TRBV7-9, with D possibly TRBD1 on 5 matching bases. Trimming stripped 0 bases from V and 3 bases from J, with 11 bases between. CDR3 length equals 15 residues. The germline CDR1 and CDR2 sequences are SEHNR and FQNEAQ (reference sequence). CDR3: CASSLASGTDYGYTF. The CDR3 region has the DNA TGTGCCAGCAGCTTAGCGTCAGGGACTGACTATGGCTACACCTTC.

This clone was seen only once. The chain employs TRBV6-6 and TRBJ1-5; 8 bases agree with TRBD1. The CDR3 is 15 residues long. Germline V lookup: CDR1 MNHNY, CDR2 SVGAGI (reference sequence). The J segment lost 3 bases and the V segment lost 4 bases, leaving 5 bases of the junction unmatched. Here the CDR3 DNA reads TGTGCCAGCAGTTCCCACAGGGGGAACAATCAGCCCCAGCATTTT. As protein: CASSSHRGNNQPQHF.

The rearrangement joins TRBV6-5 to TRBJ2-7; D is possibly TRBD2 (6 bases). CDR3 size: 13 residues. The V end was cut by 7 bases, the J end by 0 bases, with 10 bases between. Germline V gene data show CDR1 as MNHEY and CDR2 as SVGAGI. The CDR3 sequence: CASMASASYEQYF. CDR3 DNA: TGTGCCAGCATGGCTAGCGCCTCCTACGAGCAGTACTTC.

The sample holds a few counts of this clone. The rearrangement uses TRBV5-4 and TRBJ1-4; tentatively, D is TRBD1 (6 bases). The CDR3 contains 15 residues. Germline loops: CDR1 SGHNT, CDR2 YYREEE (reference sequence). V was cut by 4 bases and J by 8 bases, with 18 bases left in between. Written as DNA, the CDR3 is TGTGCCAGCAGCCCGAAACAGGGTCTGGGGGAAAAACTGTTTTTT. Translation gives CASSPKQGLGEKLFF.